This T cell receptor beta chain was captured by sequencing in a study of blood T cell repertoires in COVID-19. Study in general: T cells, B-cell-depleted T cells, or PBMCs supplied cDNA or gDNA.

Losses at the gene ends were 6 bases for V and 4 bases for J; bases not matched to a gene: 9. The CDR3 loop spans 15 amino acids. CDR1 is MNHNY and CDR2 is SVGAGI in the germline V gene (reference sequence). Method: immunoSEQ multiplex PCR; TCRdb's copy keeps in-frame clones and lacks some. The sample records about 27,000 clones, roughly 82% being singletons. Sequenced material: peripheral blood. The TCR sequence derives from a man at least 80 years old with active or convalescent COVID-19. V and J are TRBV6-6 and TRBJ1-2; the match to TRBD1 covers 9 bases. The CDR3 region has the DNA TGTGCCAGCAGCACACAGGGGGCGTCTGCCTATGGCTACACCTTC. Its translation is CASSTQGASAYGYTF.